A single T cell receptor (beta chain) is shown here with its context. Its specificity is unknown. This sample was taken from a study of OX40 agonist ivuxolimab in advanced cancers. For the study at large: People in dose escalation had one of these cancers: hepatocellular carcinoma, melanoma, renal cell or head and neck cancer. The dose-escalation cohort was over 65% male, with a mean age of around 60 years, ranging about 23 to 80. General study results and limits: CD4+ and CD8+ blood T cells expanded clonally by week 6 at 0.1 to 3.0 mg/kg. On average, CD8+ T cells had more expanded clones than CD4+.

Germline-derived CDR1 and CDR2 are SGHRS and YFSETQ. This CDR3 has 14 residues. J gave up 2 bases and V 4 bases, and 2 bases lay outside the gene matches. TCRdb's table, derived via immunoSEQ multiplex PCR, lists solely in-frame clones and lacks some. The sample lists some 48,000 clones, about 75% occurring once. The receptor's source is an adult with an advanced solid tumor such as melanoma, head and neck, liver or kidney cancer. The sample consisted of CD4+ or CD8+ T cells sorted from blood, taken in a trial of the OX40 agonist ivuxolimab. J is TRBJ2-1 and V is TRBV5-1, with TRBD1 matching over 8 bases. In nucleotides, the CDR3 is TGCGCCAGCAGCGGACAGGGCACCTACAATGAGCAGTTCTTC. Translated, it gives CASSGQGTYNEQFF.